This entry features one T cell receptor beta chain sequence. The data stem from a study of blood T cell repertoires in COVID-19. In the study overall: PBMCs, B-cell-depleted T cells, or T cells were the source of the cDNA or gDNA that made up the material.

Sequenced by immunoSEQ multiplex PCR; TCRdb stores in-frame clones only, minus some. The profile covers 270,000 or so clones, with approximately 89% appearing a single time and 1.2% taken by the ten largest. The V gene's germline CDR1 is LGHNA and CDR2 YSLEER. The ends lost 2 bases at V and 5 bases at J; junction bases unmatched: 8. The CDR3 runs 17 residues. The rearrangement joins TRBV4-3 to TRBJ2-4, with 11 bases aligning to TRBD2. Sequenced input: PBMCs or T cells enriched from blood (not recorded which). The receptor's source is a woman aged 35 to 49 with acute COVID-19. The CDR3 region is CASSQSSLGLAENIQYF. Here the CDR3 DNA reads TGCGCCAGCAGCCAATCCTCACTGGGACTAGCGGAAAACATTCAGTACTTC.